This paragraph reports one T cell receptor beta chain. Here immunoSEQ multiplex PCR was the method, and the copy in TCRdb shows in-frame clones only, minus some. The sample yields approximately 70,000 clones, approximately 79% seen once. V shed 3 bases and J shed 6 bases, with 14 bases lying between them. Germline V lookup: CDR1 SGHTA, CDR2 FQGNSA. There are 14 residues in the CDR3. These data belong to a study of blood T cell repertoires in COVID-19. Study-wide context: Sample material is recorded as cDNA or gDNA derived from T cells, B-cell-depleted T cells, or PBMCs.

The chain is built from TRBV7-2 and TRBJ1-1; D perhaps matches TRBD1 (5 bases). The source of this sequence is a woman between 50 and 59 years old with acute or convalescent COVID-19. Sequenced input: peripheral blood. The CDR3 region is CASSFKAGISEAFF. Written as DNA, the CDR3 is TGTGCCAGCAGCTTCAAGGCAGGGATCTCTGAAGCTTTCTTT.